Below are 17 T cell receptor beta chains sequenced from a single sample in a study of monozygotic twins with inflammatory bowel disease. TCRdb re-called the 5' RACE reads; one entry per CDR3 protein, DNA not given. Its listing shows around 140,000 distinct CDR3 sequences. The specimen sequenced was blood. These receptors came from a human donor with ulcerative colitis or Crohn's disease, or a healthy co-twin of an affected twin (not recorded which).

J is TRBJ2-2 and V is TRBV4-2; checking the TCRdb D call of TRBD2 is not possible without DNA. Germline V lookup: CDR1 LGHNA, CDR2 YNFKEQ. The CDR3 is 17 amino acids. CDR3: CASSQKAGGHYTGELFF.

The chain carries TRBV6-2 or TRBV6-3 and TRBJ2-2; TCRdb calls TRBD1, which cannot be checked without DNA. This CDR3 has 16 amino acids. Germline CDR1 MNHEY, CDR2 SVGEGT. The chain's CDR3 is CASSYSPGGITGELFF.

The chain joins TRBV20-1 to TRBJ1-5; TCRdb proposes TRBD1, but this gene call is untestable without DNA. Germline CDR1 and CDR2: DFQATT and SNEGSKA (reference sequence). CDR3 size: 13 residues. This CDR3 is CSARTGAGQPQHF.

J is TRBJ2-7 and V is TRBV3-1; TCRdb picks TRBD2, but there is no DNA to check that call. Germline values: CDR1 LGHDT, CDR2 YNNKEL (reference sequence). The CDR3 is 13 amino acids. The CDR3 sequence: CASSRSGPYEQYF.

V and J are TRBV24-1 and TRBJ2-1; TCRdb picks TRBD1, but there is no DNA to check that call. The CDR3 contains 15 residues. Germline CDR1 and CDR2: KGHDR and SFDVKD. The CDR3 reads CATSAGTGFNNEQFF.

This sequence joins TRBV7-9 and TRBJ1-3. CDR3 size: 12 residues. CDR1 SEHNR and CDR2 FQNEAQ come from the germline V gene (reference sequence). CDR3 sequence: CASSWSGNTIYF.

The chain carries TRBV18 and TRBJ2-7; the TRBD1 assignment by TCRdb is unverifiable without DNA. Germline V gene data show CDR1 as KGHSH and CDR2 as LQKENI. The CDR3 extends over 16 amino acids. CDR3: CASSPGQDSIPYEQYF.

This chain connects TRBV6-5 to TRBJ2-2; TCRdb proposes TRBD2, but this gene call is untestable without DNA. This CDR3 spans 16 amino acids. The germline V gene has CDR1 MNHEY and CDR2 SVGAGI. The CDR3 reads CASSSGVAVNTGELFF.

This rearrangement joins TRBV19 to TRBJ2-2; TCRdb selects TRBD2, and the lack of DNA leaves this call unchecked. Per the germline V gene, CDR1 is LNHDA and CDR2 is SQIVND (reference sequence). The CDR3 totals 22 residues. CDR3 in amino acids: CASSYRGLAGGRWGRDTGELFF.

The genes are TRBV4-3 and TRBJ2-3; TCRdb's D call of TRBD1 is untestable without DNA. This CDR3 has 16 amino acids. Germline lookup yields CDR1 LGHNA and CDR2 YSLEER. This CDR3 reads CASSQGVRGSTDTQYF.

The CDR3 loop reads CASTKVGGWEKLFF. The chain recombines TRBV28 with TRBJ1-4; no DNA is available, so the TRBD1 call from TCRdb remains unchecked. The CDR3 has 14 residues. From germline, CDR1 is MDHEN and CDR2 SYDVKM.

V usage is TRBV6-6 and J usage is TRBJ2-7; the TCRdb call, TRBD1, lacks DNA for checking. CDR3 length: 14 amino acids. Germline CDR1 and CDR2: MNHNY and SVGAGI (reference sequence). The CDR3 is CASSSLTGSYEQYF.

CDR3 protein: CASSYRDTQYF. The J gene is TRBJ2-3, the V gene TRBV6-2 or TRBV6-3. CDR3 length: 11 residues. Germline CDR1 reads MNHEY; CDR2 reads SVGEGT.

The rearrangement links TRBV19 to TRBJ2-2; as DNA is missing, the TRBD1 call by TCRdb cannot be tested. CDR1 LNHDA and CDR2 SQIVND come from the germline V gene (reference sequence). The CDR3 sequence is 15 residues long. This CDR3 reads CASSLTGVDTGELFF.

The V and J genes are TRBV19 and TRBJ1-5. Germline lookup yields CDR1 LNHDA and CDR2 SQIVND (reference sequence). This CDR3 contains 14 residues. The CDR3 spells CASRVGGVGQPQHF.

The V and J genes are TRBV7-9 and TRBJ1-5; as DNA is missing, the TRBD1 call by TCRdb cannot be tested. Germline V gene lookup returns CDR1 SEHNR and CDR2 FQNEAQ (reference sequence). The CDR3 is 15 residues long. CDR3 sequence: CASSPPGTANQPQHF.

The chain employs TRBV5-1 and TRBJ1-2; TCRdb indicates TRBD1, and absent DNA this call remains unverified. Per germline, CDR1 SGHRS and CDR2 YFSETQ. The CDR3 has 14 amino acids. The CDR3 protein is CASSLLGTGDGYTF. The variable domain in full, with the rest retrieved from reference TRBV5-1 and TRBJ1-2, is KAGVTQTPRYLIKTRGQQVTLSCSPISGHRSVSWYQQTPGQGLQFLFEYFSETQRNKGNFPGRFSGRQFSNSRSEMNVSTLELGDSALYLCASSLLGTGDGYTFGSGTRLTVV.